This T cell receptor (beta chain) was sequenced during a study of a mutant IDH1 vaccine in newly diagnosed glioma (dated by TCRdb to about 2021). Study-level background: Of the approximately 30 treated patients, around 62% were male and around 40% were female, and a mean age of roughly 40 years was recorded. Prior to enrollment, patients had been given standard therapy consisting of radiotherapy alone, temozolomide alone, or radiochemotherapy with temozolomide, with the combination given to most patients. Peripheral blood samples were drawn at six visits, namely V03 (baseline), V05, V07, V10, V12 and V13. For exploratory analyses, under 30 treated patients had longitudinal TCRB deep sequencing done wherever samples were available.

In the case of this clone: Its antigen is not yet known. No base-level quality is on record; no much larger clone is a single base apart.

The germline V gene specifies MDHEN as CDR1 and SYDVKM as CDR2. V drops 7 bases and J drops 5 bases, leaving 12 bases in between. The CDR3 runs 12 residues from the cysteine to the phenylalanine. CDR3 DNA is the only sequence kept; it has 36 bases, read in frame from the first base. Taken with the paper, the label for time point translates to: baseline, week 1 (first vaccination visit). Interpreted using the paper, the treatment or condition label stands for: pre-vaccination baseline after standard-of-care therapy. Donors had newly diagnosed WHO grade 3 or 4 IDH1-mutant astrocytomas with loss of nuclear ATRX. The samples were drawn from NOA16, a multicentre, single-arm, open-label phase I trial in Germany that tested a mutant IDH1 peptide vaccine in humans for the first time. Blood drawn at visit V03 was used as the baseline sample for immunogenicity testing. Genomic DNA for TCRB sequencing was isolated from EDTA blood with the DNeasy Blood and Tissue Kit.

What the research found in general, with its limitations: Vaccine-induced immune responses across multiple MHC alleles were detected in approximately 93% of patients. No apparent relationship was observed between pseudoprogression and alterations in the top peripheral T cell clonotypes detected by TCRB sequencing. Selection of PBMC samples for TCRB deep sequencing was based on availability. The authors stated that sample limitations prevented analyses of patient blood samples from being reproduced.

Libraries were constructed by the immunoSEQ multiplex PCR assay. The hsTCRB Kit was used according to the manufacturer's protocol to amplify rearranged TCR beta chain sequences. TCRB libraries were sequenced on an Illumina MiSeq. The published analysis was carried out like this. The proprietary platform of the kit vendor was used for demultiplexing, trimming and gene mapping. TCRdb provides this immuneACCESS table in a form limited to in-frame rearrangements. Some clones are lacking; in checked studies, under half of them reflect an unresolved V gene, and why the rest are absent is not known. Clone size and the V and J calls come from that table; the DNA yielded D and trimming. The sample table lists 40,000 or so clones, roughly three quarters of them with a count of one. Roughly 9.1% of the sample comes from the top ten.

This clonotype was obtained from a man aged 35 to 55 with glioma. Some clones in this sample may be carry-over from other donors' samples. The V and J genes are TRBV28 and TRBJ2-7; matching of 5 bases hints at TRBD1 as the D gene. Sequences were derived from PBMCs, sampled from a glioma patient treated with radiotherapy, temozolomide or both. CDR3 region: CASISGYNEQYF. The DNA is as follows: TGTGCCAGCATATCAGGGTACAACGAGCAGTACTTC.